A single sample gave rise to the 3 T cell receptor beta chains below, sequenced in a study of spatial heterogeneity in lung cancer. Points from the study as a whole: Expanded alpha and beta TCR counts within tumors tracked tumor mutation counts.

Specified time point: sample taken at primary tumor resection. Each CDR3 protein gets one entry after TCRdb re-called the 5' RACE reads with MiXCR. The sample yields about 3,100 distinct CDR3 sequences, roughly a tenth seen once. Their antigen targets remain unknown. Sequences were derived from lung tumor tissue, sampled at surgery. These receptors came from a male donor with early-stage non-small cell lung cancer.

In this sample, this clonotype turned up many times. Likely a read error: the CDR3 ends without its conserved phenylalanine or tryptophan. This beta chain is a stray read from a library made for alpha chains; its abundance is not meaningful. This chain uses TRBV29-1 with TRBJ1-1, with D tentatively TRBD1 (5 bases). Germline V gene sequence: CDR1 SQVTM, CDR2 ANQGSEA. V lost 7 bases, J lost 0 bases, and 9 bases lay in between. This CDR3 region has 12 residues. The CDR3 loop reads CSGRVLNTEAFL. In nucleotides, the CDR3 is TGCAGCGGCAGGGTACTGAACACTGAAGCTTTCTTA.

Concerning this clonotype itself: This beta chain is an unintended read in a library built for alpha chains; its size means little. The chain recombines TRBV27 with TRBJ1-2, with D maybe TRBD1 (6 bases). The germline V gene encodes CDR1 MNHEY and CDR2 SMNVEV (reference sequence). V lost 5 bases and J 4 bases, leaving 17 bases between the germline ends. This CDR3 region has 15 residues. The CDR3 DNA reads as TGTGCCAGCAGTGGGGGAACAGGGAACCTCTATGGCTACACCTTC. Protein sequence: CASSGGTGNLYGYTF.

This clonotype counts as medium-sized. This beta chain appears as a stray read in a library generated for alpha chains; its size is not informative. The chain combines TRBV20-1 with TRBJ2-5, with 8 bases identical to TRBD1. The length of the CDR3 is 14 residues. CDR1 DFQATT and CDR2 SNEGSKA come from the germline V gene (reference sequence). With 5 bases clipped from V and 2 bases from J, the junction kept 7 bases outside the gene matches. CDR3 in DNA: TGCAGTGCTGCCTTGGGACAGGCGCAAGAGACCCAGTACTTC. It codes for CSAALGQAQETQYF.